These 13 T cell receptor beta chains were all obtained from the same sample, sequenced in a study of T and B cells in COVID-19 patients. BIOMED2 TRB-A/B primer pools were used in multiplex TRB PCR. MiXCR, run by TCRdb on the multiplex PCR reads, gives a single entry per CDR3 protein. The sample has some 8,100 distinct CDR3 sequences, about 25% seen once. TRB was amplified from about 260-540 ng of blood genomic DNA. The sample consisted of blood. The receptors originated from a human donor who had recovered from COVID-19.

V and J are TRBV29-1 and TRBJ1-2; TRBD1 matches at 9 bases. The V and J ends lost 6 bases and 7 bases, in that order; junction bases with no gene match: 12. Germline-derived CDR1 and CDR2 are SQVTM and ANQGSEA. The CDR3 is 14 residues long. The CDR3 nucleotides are TGCAGCGTGCTACCGGGACAGGGACGGGGTGGCTACACCTTC. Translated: CSVLPGQGRGGYTF. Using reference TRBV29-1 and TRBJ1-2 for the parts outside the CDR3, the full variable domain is SAVISQKPSRDICQRGTSLTIQCQVDSQVTMMFWYRQQPGQSLTLIATANQGSEATYESGFVIDKFPISRPNLTFSTLTVSNMSPEDSSIYLCSVLPGQGRGGYTFGSGTRLTVV.

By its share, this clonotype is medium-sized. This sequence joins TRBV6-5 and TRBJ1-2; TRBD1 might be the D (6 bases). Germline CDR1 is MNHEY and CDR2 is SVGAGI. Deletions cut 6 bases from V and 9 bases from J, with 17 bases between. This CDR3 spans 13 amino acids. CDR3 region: CASRPGTWASYTF. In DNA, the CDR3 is TGTGCCAGCAGGCCCGGGACATGGGCCAGCTACACCTTC.

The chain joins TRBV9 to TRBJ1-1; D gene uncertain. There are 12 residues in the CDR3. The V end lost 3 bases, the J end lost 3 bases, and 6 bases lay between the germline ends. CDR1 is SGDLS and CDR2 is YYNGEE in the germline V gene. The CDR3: CASSAWDTEAFF. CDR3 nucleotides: TGTGCCAGCAGCGCGTGGGACACTGAAGCTTTCTTT.

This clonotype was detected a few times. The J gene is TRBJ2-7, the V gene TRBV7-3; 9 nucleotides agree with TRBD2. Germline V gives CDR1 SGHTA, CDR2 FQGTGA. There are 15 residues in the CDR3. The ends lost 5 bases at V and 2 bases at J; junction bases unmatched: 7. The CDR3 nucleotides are TGTGCCAGCAGCCCCCGGGGCGGGAGGGCCTACGAGCAGTACTTC. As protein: CASSPRGGRAYEQYF.

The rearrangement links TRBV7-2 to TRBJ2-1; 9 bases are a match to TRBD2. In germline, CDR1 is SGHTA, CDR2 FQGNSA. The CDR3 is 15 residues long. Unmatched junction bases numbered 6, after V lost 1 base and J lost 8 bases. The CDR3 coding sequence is TGTGCCAGCAGCTTAGTCCGCGGGGGGGCCGATGAGCAGTTCTTC. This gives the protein CASSLVRGGADEQFF.

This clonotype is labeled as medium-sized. The CDR3 reads CASSRTGELFF. The CDR3 DNA is TGTGCCAGCAGCCGCACCGGGGAGCTGTTTTTT. This rearrangement joins TRBV12-3 or TRBV12-4 to TRBJ2-2; D gene ambiguous. The CDR3 sequence is 11 residues long. The ends were cut back, 6 bases at V and 4 bases at J, with 3 bases in the middle.

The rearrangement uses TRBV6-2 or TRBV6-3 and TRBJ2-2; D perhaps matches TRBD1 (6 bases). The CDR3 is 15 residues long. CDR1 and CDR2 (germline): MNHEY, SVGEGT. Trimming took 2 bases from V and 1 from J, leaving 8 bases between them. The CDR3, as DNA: TGTGCCAGCAGTTACGGACAGATGAACACCGGGGAGCTGTTTTTT. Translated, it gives CASSYGQMNTGELFF.

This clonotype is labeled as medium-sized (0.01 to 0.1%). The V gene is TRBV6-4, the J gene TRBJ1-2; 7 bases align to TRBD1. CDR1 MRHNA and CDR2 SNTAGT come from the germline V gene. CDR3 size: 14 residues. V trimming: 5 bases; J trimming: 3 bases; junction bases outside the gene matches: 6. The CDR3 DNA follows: TGTGCCAGCAGTCCCGGGACAGCTCACTATGGCTACACCTTC. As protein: CASSPGTAHYGYTF.

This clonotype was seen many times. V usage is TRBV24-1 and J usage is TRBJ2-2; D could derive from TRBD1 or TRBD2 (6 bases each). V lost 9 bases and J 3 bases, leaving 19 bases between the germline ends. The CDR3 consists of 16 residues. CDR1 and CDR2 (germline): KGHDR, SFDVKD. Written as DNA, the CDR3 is TGTGCCACCGGGGCGGCCGGGGGCAGGTACACCGGGGAGCTGTTTTTT. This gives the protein CATGAAGGRYTGELFF.

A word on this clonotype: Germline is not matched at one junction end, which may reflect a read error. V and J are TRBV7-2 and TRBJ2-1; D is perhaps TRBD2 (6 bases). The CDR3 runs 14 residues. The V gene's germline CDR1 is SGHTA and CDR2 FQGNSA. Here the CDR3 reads CASSLAPWGDEPFF. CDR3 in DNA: TGTGCCAGCAGCTTAGCTCCTTGGGGGGACGAGCCGTTCTTC.

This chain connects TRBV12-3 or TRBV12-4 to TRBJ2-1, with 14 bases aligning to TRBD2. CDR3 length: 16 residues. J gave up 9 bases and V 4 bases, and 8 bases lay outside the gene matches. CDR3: CASSSWTSGGIGEQFF. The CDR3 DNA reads TGTGCCAGCAGTTCATGGACTAGCGGGGGGATAGGTGAGCAGTTCTTC.

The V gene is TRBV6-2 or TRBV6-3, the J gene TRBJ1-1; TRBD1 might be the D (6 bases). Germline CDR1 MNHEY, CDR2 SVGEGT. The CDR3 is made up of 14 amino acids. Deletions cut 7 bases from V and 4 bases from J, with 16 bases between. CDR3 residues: CASIPGHLSTEAFF. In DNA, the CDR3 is TGTGCCAGCATCCCGGGACATTTGTCCACTGAAGCTTTCTTT.

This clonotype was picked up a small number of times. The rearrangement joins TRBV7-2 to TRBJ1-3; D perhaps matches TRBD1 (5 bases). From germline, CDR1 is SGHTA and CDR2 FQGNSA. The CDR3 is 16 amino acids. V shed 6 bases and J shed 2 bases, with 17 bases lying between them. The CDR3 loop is CASSPTGPRAGNTIYF. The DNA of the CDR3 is TGTGCCAGCAGTCCTACGGGACCCCGGGCTGGAAACACCATATATTTT.